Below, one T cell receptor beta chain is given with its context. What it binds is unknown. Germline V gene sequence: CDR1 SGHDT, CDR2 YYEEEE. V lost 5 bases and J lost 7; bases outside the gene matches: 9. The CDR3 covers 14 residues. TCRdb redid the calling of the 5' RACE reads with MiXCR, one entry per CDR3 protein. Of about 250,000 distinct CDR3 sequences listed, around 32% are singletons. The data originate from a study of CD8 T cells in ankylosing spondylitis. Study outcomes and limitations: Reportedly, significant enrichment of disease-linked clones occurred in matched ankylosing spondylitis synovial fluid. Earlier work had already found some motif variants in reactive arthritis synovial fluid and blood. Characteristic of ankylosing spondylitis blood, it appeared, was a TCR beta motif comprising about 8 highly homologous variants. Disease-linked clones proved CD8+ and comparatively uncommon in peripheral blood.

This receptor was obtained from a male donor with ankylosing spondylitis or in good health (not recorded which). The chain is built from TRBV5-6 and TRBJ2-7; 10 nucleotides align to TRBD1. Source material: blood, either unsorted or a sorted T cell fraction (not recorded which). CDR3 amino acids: CASRPDRGLEEQYF. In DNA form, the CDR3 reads TGTGCCAGCAGGCCTGACAGGGGGCTAGAGGAGCAGTACTTC. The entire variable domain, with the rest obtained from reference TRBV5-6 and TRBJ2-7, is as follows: DAGVTQSPTHLIKTRGQQVTLRCSPKSGHDTVSWYQQALGQGPQFIFQYYEEEERQRGNFPDRFSGHQFPNYSSELNVNALLLGDSALYLCASRPDRGLEEQYFGPGTRLTVT.